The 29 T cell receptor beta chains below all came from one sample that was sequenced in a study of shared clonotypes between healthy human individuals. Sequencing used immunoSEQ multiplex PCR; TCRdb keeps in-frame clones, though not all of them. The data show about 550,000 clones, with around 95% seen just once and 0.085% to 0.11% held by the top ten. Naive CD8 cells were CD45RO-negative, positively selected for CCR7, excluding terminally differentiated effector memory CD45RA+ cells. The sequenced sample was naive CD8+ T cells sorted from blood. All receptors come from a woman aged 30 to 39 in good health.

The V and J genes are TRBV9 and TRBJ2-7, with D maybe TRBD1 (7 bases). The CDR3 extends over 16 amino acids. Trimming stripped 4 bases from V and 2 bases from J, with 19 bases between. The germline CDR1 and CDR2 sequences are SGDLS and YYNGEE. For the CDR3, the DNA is TGTGCCAGCAGCCAGGGGGGCGGGCACCCCGCCTACGAGCAGTACTTC. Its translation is CASSQGGGHPAYEQYF. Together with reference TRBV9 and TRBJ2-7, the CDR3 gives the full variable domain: DSGVTQTPKHLITATGQRVTLRCSPRSGDLSVYWYQQSLDQGLQFLIQYYNGEERAKGNILERFSAQQFPDLHSELNLSSLELGDSALYFCASSQGGGHPAYEQYFGPGTRLTVT.

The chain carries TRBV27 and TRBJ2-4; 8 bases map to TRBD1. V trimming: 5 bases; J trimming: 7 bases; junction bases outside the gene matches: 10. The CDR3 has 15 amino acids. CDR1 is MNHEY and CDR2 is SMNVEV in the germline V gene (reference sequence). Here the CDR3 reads CASSLTGAGSNIQYF. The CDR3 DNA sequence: TGTGCCAGCAGTCTGACAGGGGCCGGAAGCAACATTCAGTACTTC.

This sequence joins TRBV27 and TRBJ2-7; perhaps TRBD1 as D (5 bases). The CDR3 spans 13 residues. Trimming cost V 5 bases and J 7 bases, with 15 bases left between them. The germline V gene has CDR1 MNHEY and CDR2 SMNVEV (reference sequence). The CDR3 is CASSPNGAQEQYF. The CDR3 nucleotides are TGTGCCAGCAGTCCAAATGGGGCCCAAGAGCAGTACTTC.

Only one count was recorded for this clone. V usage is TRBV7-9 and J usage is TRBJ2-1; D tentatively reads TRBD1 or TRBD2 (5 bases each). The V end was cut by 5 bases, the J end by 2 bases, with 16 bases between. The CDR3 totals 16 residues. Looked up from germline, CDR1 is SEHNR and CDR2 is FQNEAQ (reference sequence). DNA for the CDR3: TGTGCCAGCAGCGACCGGGGCCGTGTCGCCTACAATGAGCAGTTCTTC. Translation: CASSDRGRVAYNEQFF.

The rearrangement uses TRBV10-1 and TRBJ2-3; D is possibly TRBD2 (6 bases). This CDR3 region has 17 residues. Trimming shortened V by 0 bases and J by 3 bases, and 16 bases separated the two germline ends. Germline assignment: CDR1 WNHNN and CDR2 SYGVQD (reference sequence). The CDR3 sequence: CASSESGRGAGTDTQYF. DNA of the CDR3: TGCGCCAGCAGTGAGTCAGGAAGAGGAGCGGGTACAGATACGCAGTATTTT.

The CDR3 sequence is CASSYPGRAYEQYF. The CDR3 nucleotides read TGTGCCAGCAGTTACCCGGGACGGGCCTACGAGCAGTACTTC. The rearrangement joins TRBV28 to TRBJ2-7; possibly TRBD1 or TRBD2 for D (5 bases each). The CDR3 has 14 residues. The germline V and J ends were trimmed by 4 bases and 2 bases, with 12 bases remaining between them. Per germline, CDR1 MDHEN and CDR2 SYDVKM.

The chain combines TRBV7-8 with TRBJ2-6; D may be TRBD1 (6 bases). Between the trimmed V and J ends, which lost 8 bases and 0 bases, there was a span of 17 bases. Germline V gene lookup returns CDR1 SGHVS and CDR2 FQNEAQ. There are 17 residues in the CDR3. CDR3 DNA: TGTGCCAGCGAACCTCGTCAGGGGAGCTCTGGGGCCAACGTCCTGACTTTC. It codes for CASEPRQGSSGANVLTF. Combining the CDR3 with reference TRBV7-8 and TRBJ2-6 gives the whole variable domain GAGVSQSPRYKVAKRGQDVALRCDPISGHVSLFWYQQALGQGPEFLTYFQNEAQLDKSGLPSDRFFAERPEGSVSTLKIQRTQQEDSAVYLCASEPRQGSSGANVLTFGAGSRLTVL.

The chain's CDR3 is CASSVGPGVDQPQHF. The CDR3 bases are TGTGCCAGCAGCGTGGGACCGGGTGTGGATCAGCCCCAGCATTTT. V and J are TRBV7-8 and TRBJ1-5; tentative D call: TRBD1 (5 bases). The CDR3 runs 15 residues. Trimming took 5 bases from V and 5 from J, leaving 16 bases between them. Germline-derived CDR1 and CDR2 are SGHVS and FQNEAQ. Drawing the rest from reference TRBV7-8 and TRBJ1-5, the complete variable domain is GAGVSQSPRYKVAKRGQDVALRCDPISGHVSLFWYQQALGQGPEFLTYFQNEAQLDKSGLPSDRFFAERPEGSVSTLKIQRTQQEDSAVYLCASSVGPGVDQPQHFGDGTRLSIL.

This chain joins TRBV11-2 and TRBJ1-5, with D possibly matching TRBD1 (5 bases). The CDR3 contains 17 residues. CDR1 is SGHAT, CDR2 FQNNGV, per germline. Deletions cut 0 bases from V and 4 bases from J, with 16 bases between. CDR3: CASSLEHPGTGNQPQHF. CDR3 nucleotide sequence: TGTGCCAGCAGCTTAGAACATCCCGGGACGGGAAATCAGCCCCAGCATTTT.

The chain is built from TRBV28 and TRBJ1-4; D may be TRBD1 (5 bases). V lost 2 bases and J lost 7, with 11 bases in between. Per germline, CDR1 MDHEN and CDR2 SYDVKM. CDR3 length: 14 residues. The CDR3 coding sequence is TGTGCCAGCAGTTTACGACAGCCCTCTGAAAAACTGTTTTTT. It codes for CASSLRQPSEKLFF.

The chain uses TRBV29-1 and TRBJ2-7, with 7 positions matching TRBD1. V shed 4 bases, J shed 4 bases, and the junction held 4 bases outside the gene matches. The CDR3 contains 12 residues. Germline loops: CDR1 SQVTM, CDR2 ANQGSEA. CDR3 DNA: TGCAGCGTTGGGGACAGATCTTACGAGCAGTACTTC. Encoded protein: CSVGDRSYEQYF.

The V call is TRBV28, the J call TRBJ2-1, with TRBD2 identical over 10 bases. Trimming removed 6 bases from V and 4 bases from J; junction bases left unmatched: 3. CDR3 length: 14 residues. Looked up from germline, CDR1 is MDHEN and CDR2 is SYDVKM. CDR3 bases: TGTGCCAGCAGGCTAGCGGGAGTTTACAATGAGCAGTTCTTC. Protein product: CASRLAGVYNEQFF.

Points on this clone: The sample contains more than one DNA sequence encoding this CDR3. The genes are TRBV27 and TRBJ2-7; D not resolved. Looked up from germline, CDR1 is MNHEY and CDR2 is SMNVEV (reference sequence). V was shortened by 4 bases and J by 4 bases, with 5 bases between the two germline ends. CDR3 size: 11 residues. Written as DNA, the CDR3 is TGTGCCAGCAGTTCCCCATACGAGCAGTACTTC. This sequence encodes CASSSPYEQYF.

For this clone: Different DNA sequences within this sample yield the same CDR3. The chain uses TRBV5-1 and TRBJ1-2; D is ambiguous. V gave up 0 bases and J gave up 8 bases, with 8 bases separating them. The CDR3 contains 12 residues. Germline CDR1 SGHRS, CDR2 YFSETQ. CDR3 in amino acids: CASSLGGGGYTF. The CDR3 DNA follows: TGCGCCAGCAGCTTGGGGGGAGGAGGCTACACCTTC. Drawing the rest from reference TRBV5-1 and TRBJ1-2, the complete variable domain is KAGVTQTPRYLIKTRGQQVTLSCSPISGHRSVSWYQQTPGQGLQFLFEYFSETQRNKGNFPGRFSGRQFSNSRSEMNVSTLELGDSALYLCASSLGGGGYTFGSGTRLTVV.

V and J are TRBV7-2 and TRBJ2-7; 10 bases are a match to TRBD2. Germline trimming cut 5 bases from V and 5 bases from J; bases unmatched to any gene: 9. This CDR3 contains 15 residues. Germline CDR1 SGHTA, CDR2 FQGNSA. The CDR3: CASSRAGTSVDEQYF. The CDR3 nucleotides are TGTGCCAGCAGCAGGGCCGGGACTAGCGTTGACGAGCAGTACTTC.

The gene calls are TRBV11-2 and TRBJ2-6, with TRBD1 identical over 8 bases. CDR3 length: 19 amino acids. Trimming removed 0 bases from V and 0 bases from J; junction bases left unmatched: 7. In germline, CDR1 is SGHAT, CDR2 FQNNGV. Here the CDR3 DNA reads TGTGCCAGCAGCTTAGAAGTTTGGACAGGGAGCTCTGGGGCCAACGTCCTGACTTTC. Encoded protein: CASSLEVWTGSSGANVLTF.

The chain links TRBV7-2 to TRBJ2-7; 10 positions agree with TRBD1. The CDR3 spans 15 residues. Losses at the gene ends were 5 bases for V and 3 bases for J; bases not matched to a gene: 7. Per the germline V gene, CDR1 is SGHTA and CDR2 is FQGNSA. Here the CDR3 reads CASSRTGTGDYEQYF. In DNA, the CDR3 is TGTGCCAGCAGCCGTACCGGGACAGGGGACTACGAGCAGTACTTC.

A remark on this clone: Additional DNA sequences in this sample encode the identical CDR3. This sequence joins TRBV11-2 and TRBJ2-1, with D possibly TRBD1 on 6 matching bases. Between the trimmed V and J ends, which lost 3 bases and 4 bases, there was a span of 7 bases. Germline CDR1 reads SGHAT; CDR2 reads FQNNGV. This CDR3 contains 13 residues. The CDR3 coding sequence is TGTGCCAGCAGCTTGGACAGTTACAATGAGCAGTTCTTC. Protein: CASSLDSYNEQFF.

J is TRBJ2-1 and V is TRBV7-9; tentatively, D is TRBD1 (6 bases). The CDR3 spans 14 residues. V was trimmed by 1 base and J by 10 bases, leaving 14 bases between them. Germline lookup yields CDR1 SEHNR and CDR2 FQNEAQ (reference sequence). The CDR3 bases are TGTGCCAGCAGCTTAGGGGGGCTCGGGATGGAGCAGTTCTTC. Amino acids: CASSLGGLGMEQFF. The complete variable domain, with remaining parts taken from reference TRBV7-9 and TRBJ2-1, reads DTGVSQNPRHKITKRGQNVTFRCDPISEHNRLYWYRQTLGQGPEFLTYFQNEAQLEKSRLLSDRFSAERPKGSFSTLEIQRTEQGDSAMYLCASSLGGLGMEQFFGPGTRLTVL.

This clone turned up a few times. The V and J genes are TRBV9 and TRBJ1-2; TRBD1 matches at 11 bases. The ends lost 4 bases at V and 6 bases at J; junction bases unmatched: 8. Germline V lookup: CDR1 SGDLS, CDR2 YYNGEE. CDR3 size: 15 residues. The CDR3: CASSPTRTGGNGYTF. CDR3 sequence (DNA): TGTGCCAGCAGCCCCACACGGACAGGGGGCAATGGCTACACCTTC.

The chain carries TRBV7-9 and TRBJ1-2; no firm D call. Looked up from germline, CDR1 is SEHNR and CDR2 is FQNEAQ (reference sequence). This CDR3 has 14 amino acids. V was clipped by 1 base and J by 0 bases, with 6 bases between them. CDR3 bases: TGTGCCAGCAGCTTAGGCCTAGCTAACTATGGCTACACCTTC. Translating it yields CASSLGLANYGYTF.

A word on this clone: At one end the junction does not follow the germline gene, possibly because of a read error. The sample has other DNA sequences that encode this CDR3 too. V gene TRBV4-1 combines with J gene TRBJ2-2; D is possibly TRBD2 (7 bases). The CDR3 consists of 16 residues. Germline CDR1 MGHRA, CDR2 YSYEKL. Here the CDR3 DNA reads TGCGCCAGTAGCCAAGGGGGGGCCTGGGACACCGGGGAGCTGTTTTTT. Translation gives CASSQGGAWDTGELFF.

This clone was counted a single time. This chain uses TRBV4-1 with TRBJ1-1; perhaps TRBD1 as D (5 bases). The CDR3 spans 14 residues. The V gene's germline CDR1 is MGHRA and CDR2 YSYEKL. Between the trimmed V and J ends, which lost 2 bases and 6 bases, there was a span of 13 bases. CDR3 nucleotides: TGCGCCAGCAGCCAATTCGAAGGGACCGCTGAAGCTTTCTTT. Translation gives CASSQFEGTAEAFF.

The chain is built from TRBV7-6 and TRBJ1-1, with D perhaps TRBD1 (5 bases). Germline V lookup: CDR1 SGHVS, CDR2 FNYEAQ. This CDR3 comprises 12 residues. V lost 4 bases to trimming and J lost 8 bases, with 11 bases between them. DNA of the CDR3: TGTGCCAGCAGCTCAGAAGGGGCAGAAGCTTTCTTT. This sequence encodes CASSSEGAEAFF. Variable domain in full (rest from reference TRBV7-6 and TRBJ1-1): GAGVSQSPRYKVTKRGQDVALRCDPISGHVSLYWYRQALGQGPEFLTYFNYEAQQDKSGLPNDRFSAERPEGSISTLTIQRTEQRDSAMYRCASSSEGAEAFFGQGTRLTVV.

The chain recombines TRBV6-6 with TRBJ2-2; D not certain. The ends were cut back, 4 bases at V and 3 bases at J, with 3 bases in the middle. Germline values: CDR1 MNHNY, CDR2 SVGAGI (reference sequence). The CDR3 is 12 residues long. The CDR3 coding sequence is TGTGCCAGCAGTTTCGACACCGGGGAGCTGTTTTTT. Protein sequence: CASSFDTGELFF.

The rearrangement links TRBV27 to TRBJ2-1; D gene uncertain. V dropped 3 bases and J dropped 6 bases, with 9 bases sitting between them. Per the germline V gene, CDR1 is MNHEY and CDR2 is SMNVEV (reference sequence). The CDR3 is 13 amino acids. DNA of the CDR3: TGTGCCAGCAGTTTTTGGCTTGGCAATGAGCAGTTCTTC. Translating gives CASSFWLGNEQFF.

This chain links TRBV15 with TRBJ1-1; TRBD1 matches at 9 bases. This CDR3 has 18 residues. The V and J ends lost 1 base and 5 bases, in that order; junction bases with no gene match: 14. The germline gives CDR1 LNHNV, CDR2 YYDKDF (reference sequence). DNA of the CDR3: TGTGCCACCAGCAGAGTTGATCGTGGCTACAGGGGGCGAACTGAAGCTTTCTTT. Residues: CATSRVDRGYRGRTEAFF.

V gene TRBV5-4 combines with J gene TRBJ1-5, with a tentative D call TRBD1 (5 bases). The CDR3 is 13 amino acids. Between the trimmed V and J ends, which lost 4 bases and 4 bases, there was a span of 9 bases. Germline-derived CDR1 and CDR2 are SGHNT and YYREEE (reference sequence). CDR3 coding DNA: TGTGCCAGCAGCCCGGGGGGGAATCAGCCCCAGCATTTT. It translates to CASSPGGNQPQHF. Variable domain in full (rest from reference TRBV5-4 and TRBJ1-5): ETGVTQSPTHLIKTRGQQVTLRCSSQSGHNTVSWYQQALGQGPQFIFQYYREEENGRGNFPPRFSGLQFPNYSSELNVNALELDDSALYLCASSPGGNQPQHFGDGTRLSIL.

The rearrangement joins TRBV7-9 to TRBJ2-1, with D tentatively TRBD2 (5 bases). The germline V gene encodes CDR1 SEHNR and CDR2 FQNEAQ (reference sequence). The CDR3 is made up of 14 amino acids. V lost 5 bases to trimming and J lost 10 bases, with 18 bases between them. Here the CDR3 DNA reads TGTGCCAGCAGCCCCACGGGATACCTCGCCGAGCAGTTCTTC. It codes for CASSPTGYLAEQFF.